The clone carrying this T cell receptor (beta chain) was seen a few times. The antigen is unknown. This entry belongs to a study of beta chain features in type 1 diabetes. Study-wide points: Healthy donors had naive, central memory and Treg TCRB repertoires that appeared less similar than those seen among patients. A definitive answer on HLA type influencing TCRB rearrangement was not reached here. People with Type 1 diabetes carried modestly yet significantly shorter TCRB CDR3s in all four CD4+ subsets.

Stem cell-like memory, regulatory, central memory and naive CD4+ cells were sorted via CD45RO/CCR7/CD25/CD127/CD95/CD27. Expressed TCRB transcripts were sequenced after all isolated RNA was converted to cDNA. Repertoires were generated with immunoSEQ multiplex PCR, while TCRdb's copy carries only in-frame clones and drops some. Altogether some 150,000 clones are present, around 10% being singletons, with the ten largest covering about 2%. The TCR originated in a man aged 18 to 29 in good health. Sequenced sample: central memory CD4+ T cells from blood.

The CDR3: CASSISGKAKNIQYF. In nucleotides, the CDR3 is TGTGCCAGTAGTATTTCAGGCAAAGCCAAAAACATTCAGTACTTC. The rearrangement uses TRBV19 and TRBJ2-4; D gene uncertain. CDR1 LNHDA and CDR2 SQIVND come from the germline V gene (reference sequence). V was shortened by 3 bases and J by 0 bases, with 9 bases between the two germline ends. The CDR3 runs to 15 residues.